Here is one T cell receptor (beta chain) with its context. Its antigen is not known. For every subset, genomic DNA was evenly distributed across several immunoSEQ plates. Generated by immunoSEQ multiplex PCR, the TCRdb table keeps only in-frame clones and is missing some. The table shows some 740,000 clones, with nearly 95% occurring only once. The data belong to a study of shared clonotypes between healthy human individuals. Study at large: Donor ages ranged 18 to 49 years: a couple of women, a few men. Per donor, three plates held CD4 naive cells, three held CD4 memory, two held CD8 naive and one held CD8 memory.

Germline assignment: CDR1 SEHNR and CDR2 FQNEAQ (reference sequence). The V end was cut by 5 bases, the J end by 2 bases, with 13 bases between. CDR3 length: 15 residues. General study results and limits: A few donors had around 5% of their naive CD4 clonotypes in common.

The naive CD8 subset, CD45RO-negative cells positively selected for CCR7, excluded terminally differentiated effector memory CD45RA+ cells. The sequence was obtained from a man aged 25 to 40 in good health. Material for sequencing was naive CD8+ T cells sorted from blood. This chain links TRBV7-9 with TRBJ2-1; D not resolved. CDR3 region: CASSPRSDAYNEQFF. Here the CDR3 DNA reads TGTGCCAGCAGCCCCCGATCGGACGCCTACAATGAGCAGTTCTTC.